Each of the 4 T cell receptor beta chains below was sequenced from the same sample in a study of T cell changes during pregnancy in multiple sclerosis. Clones were sequenced by immunoSEQ multiplex PCR, and TCRdb holds only the in-frame ones, with some missing. This sample carries tens of thousands of clones, just under 95% of them seen once, and the ten largest clones take roughly 3.7%. Specimen: CD8+ T cells from peripheral blood mononuclear cells, collected after pregnancy. These receptors were collected from a female donor with multiple sclerosis, enrolled in a pregnancy study.

This chain uses TRBV9 with TRBJ2-3; 9 nucleotides line up with TRBD1. Trimming removed 7 bases from V and 6 bases from J; junction bases left unmatched: 21. CDR3 size: 18 residues. Germline V gene lookup returns CDR1 SGDLS and CDR2 YYNGEE. The CDR3 DNA follows: TGTGCCAGCTCTCTCTTTACCGGGACAGGGTATATTGAGGATACGCAGTATTTT. Its translation is CASSLFTGTGYIEDTQYF.

The genes are TRBV5-1 and TRBJ2-7; 7 bases agree with TRBD1. The junction had 7 bases not matched to a gene; V was cut back by 6 bases and J by 4 bases. Germline CDR1 is SGHRS and CDR2 is YFSETQ. The CDR3 spans 13 residues. The CDR3 region has the DNA TGCGCCAGCACCAAGGGACAGAGATACGAGCAGTACTTC. It is translated as CASTKGQRYEQYF.

The count of this clone is one. The chain employs TRBV13 and TRBJ2-2; no clear D gene. In germline, CDR1 is PRHDT, CDR2 FYEKMQ (reference sequence). Trimming took 0 bases from V and 1 from J, leaving 6 bases between them. The CDR3 covers 15 residues. In DNA form, the CDR3 reads TGTGCCAGCAGCTTAGGACAGCTGAACACCGGGGAGCTGTTTTTT. It specifies CASSLGQLNTGELFF.

The chain uses TRBV5-1 and TRBJ1-5, with D tentatively TRBD1 (6 bases). The V end lost 8 bases, the J end lost 4 bases, and 19 bases lay between the germline ends. The germline V gene encodes CDR1 SGHRS and CDR2 YFSETQ. This CDR3 is built from 15 residues. The chain's CDR3 is CASPVTGQLNQPQHF. In DNA form, the CDR3 reads TGCGCCAGTCCGGTAACGGGACAACTAAATCAGCCCCAGCATTTT.